Listed below are T cell receptor beta chains from one sample, sequenced in a study of cytomegalovirus exposure and HLA in healthy donors. The assay was immunoSEQ multiplex PCR, and TCRdb's table has in-frame clones only and misses some. Of over 100,000 clones in the sample, around 80% were seen once. Material: PBMCs. The origin of the receptors is a man aged 25 to 45 in good health and CMV-seropositive. Both conserved end residues are part of each CDR3. The D gene is left open where the match is weak.

TRBJ1-1 | TRBV29-1 | TRBD1 | CSVRTGGMNTEAFF
TRBJ1-2 | TRBV11-3 | TRBD1 | CASSRDRDYGYTF
TRBJ2-2 | TRBV5-1 | NA | CASSLQASTGELFF
TRBJ1-3 | TRBV2 | TRBD1 | CASSQSTGAFSGNTIYF
TRBJ1-2 | TRBV4-1 | NA | CASSPQGSSSGNYGYTF
TRBJ2-4 | TRBV11-3 | NA | CASSEQGWVAKNIQYF
TRBJ1-2 | TRBV28 | TRBD1 | CATDRAEGYTF
TRBJ2-1 | TRBV19 | NA | CASSSGYNEQFF
TRBJ2-3 | TRBV30 | TRBD2 | CAWSNLAGGPSTDTQYF
TRBJ2-7 | TRBV7-6 | TRBD1 | CASSFGTGHPYEQYF
TRBJ1-1 | TRBV28 | NA | CASSLWQGSTEAFF
TRBJ1-5 | TRBV6-1 | NA | CASSDRNYQPQHF
TRBJ2-5 | TRBV7-9 | NA | CASSYSGIRETQYF
TRBJ2-3 | TRBV7-8 | TRBD2 | CASSLARGSGRASDTQYF
TRBJ1-5 | TRBV28 | NA | CASSLMGGPQHF
TRBJ2-2 | TRBV28 | TRBD1 | CASSDPTGGNTGELFF
TRBJ1-2 | TRBV28 | NA | CASSERYGYTF
TRBJ2-3 | TRBV4-1 | NA | CASSQDLGGPTDTQYF
TRBJ2-3 | TRBV12-5 | NA | CASGLDQGTDTQYF
TRBJ1-5 | TRBV7-9 | TRBD1 | CASSRGTDNQPQHF
TRBJ2-5 | TRBV29-1 | NA | CSVERSAQETQYF
TRBJ1-1 | TRBV5-1 | NA | CASSLSGMNTEAFF
TRBJ2-2 | TRBV5-1 | TRBD1 | CASTGKGQGNTGELFF
TRBJ2-5 | TRBV7-8 | TRBD1 | CASSLAGTGVQYF
TRBJ2-7 | TRBV7-2 | NA | CASSPRGNYEQYF
TRBJ2-5 | TRBV30 | NA | CAWSVERRETQYF
TRBJ1-2 | TRBV2 | NA | CASSDRRASSNYGYTF
TRBJ2-3 | TRBV5-1 | NA | CASSEGTDTQYF
TRBJ2-1 | TRBV7-9 | TRBD1 | CASRTTGGVRFF
TRBJ2-6 | TRBV7-3 | NA | CASSPSTGFISGANVLTF
TRBJ2-1 | TRBV7-9 | TRBD1 | CASSVDRGLYNEQFF
TRBJ2-2 | TRBV18 | NA | CASSPESRARTGELFF
TRBJ2-6 | TRBV11-2 | TRBD1 | CASSHGQGNTGANVLTF
TRBJ1-5 | TRBV15 | NA | CATSSGNWDNQPQHF
TRBJ1-1 | TRBV2 | NA | CASSTGSYTEAFF
TRBJ1-5 | TRBV29-1 | TRBD1 | CSVSGQGGDQPQHF
TRBJ2-1 | TRBV2 | NA | CASTVLARAGNEQFF
TRBJ1-6 | TRBV2 | TRBD1 | CASSDRAAGSPLHF
TRBJ1-2 | TRBV29-1 | NA | CSGEDRPNYGYTF
TRBJ1-2 | TRBV19 | NA | CASSPGRGYGYTF
TRBJ1-5 | TRBV9 | TRBD1 | CASNLKRDRGRVGNQPQHF
TRBJ2-2 | TRBV19 | TRBD2 | CASRRTASGSPGELFF
TRBJ2-7 | TRBV29-1 | NA | CSVEDNTGGLYEQYF
TRBJ1-1 | TRBV5-4 | TRBD1 | CASSLPPTGGPTMNTEAFF
TRBJ1-1 | TRBV2 | TRBD1 | CASRDRGPEAFF
TRBJ1-1 | TRBV5-1 | TRBD1 | CASSFRGADTEAFF
TRBJ2-3 | TRBV27 | NA | CASRDSGTDTQYF